This TCR beta chain was recorded in a study of cytomegalovirus exposure and HLA in healthy donors. Amplification used 60 Vbeta primers and 13 Jbeta primers. Some clones are missing from TCRdb's copy, which holds only in-frame ones; the method was immunoSEQ multiplex PCR. The table includes under 150,000 clones, 80% detected once. This receptor was identified in a male donor in good health and CMV-seronegative. Sequenced material: PBMCs.

CDR3 loop: CASSLRTGLVDTQYF. The CDR3 region has the DNA TGTGCCAGCAGCCTAAGGACAGGGCTGGTGGATACGCAGTATTTT. The genes are TRBV11-2 and TRBJ2-3; 8 nucleotides agree with TRBD1. With V trimmed by 5 bases and J by 6 bases, 10 bases remained unmatched. CDR3 length: 15 amino acids. Germline V CDR1 and CDR2: SGHAT, FQNNGV.